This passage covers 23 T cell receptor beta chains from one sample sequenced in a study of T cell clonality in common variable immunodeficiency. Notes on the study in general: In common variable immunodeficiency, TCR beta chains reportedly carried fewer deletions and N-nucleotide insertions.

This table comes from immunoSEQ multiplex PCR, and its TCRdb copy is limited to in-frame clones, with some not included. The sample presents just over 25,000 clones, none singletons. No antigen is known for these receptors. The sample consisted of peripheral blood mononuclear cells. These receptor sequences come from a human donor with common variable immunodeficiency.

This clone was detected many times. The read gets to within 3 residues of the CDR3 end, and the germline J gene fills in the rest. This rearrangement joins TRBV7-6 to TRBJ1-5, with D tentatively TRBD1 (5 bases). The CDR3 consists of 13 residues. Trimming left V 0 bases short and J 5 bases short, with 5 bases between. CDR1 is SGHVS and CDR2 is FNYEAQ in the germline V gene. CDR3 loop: CASSLAQDQPQHF. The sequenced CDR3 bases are TGTGCCAGCAGCTTAGCACAGGATCAGCCC.

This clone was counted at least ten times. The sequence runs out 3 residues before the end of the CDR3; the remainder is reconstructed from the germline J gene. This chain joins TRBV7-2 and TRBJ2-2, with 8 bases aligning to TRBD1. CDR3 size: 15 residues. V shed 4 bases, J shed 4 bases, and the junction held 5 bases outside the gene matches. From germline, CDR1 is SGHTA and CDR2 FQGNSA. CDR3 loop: CASSSQGASTGELFF. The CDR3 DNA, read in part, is TGTGCCAGCAGCTCCCAGGGGGCGAGCACCGGGGAG.

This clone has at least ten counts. CDR3 sequence reads: CASSHSGGGYEQYF. The CDR3 bases that were read are TGTGCCAGCAGCCATAGCGGGGGCGGATACGAG. This chain connects TRBV5-6 to TRBJ2-7, with 9 bases lining up with TRBD2. The read terminates 3 residues ahead of where the CDR3 ends, so the germline J gene completes it. Germline V gene data show CDR1 as SGHDT and CDR2 as YYEEEE. J lost 4 bases, V lost 4 bases, and 6 bases had no gene match. The CDR3 loop spans 14 amino acids.

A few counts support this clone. CDR3 sequence: CASALLAGGVEFDEQFF. The CDR3 bases that were read are TGTGCCAGCGCCCTCCTAGCGGGAGGGGTCGAGTTTGATGAG. J is TRBJ2-1 and V is TRBV19, with 12 bases that match TRBD2. Sequencing ends 3 residues short of the CDR3 end; the germline J gene provides the rest. Germline CDR1 is LNHDA and CDR2 is SQIVND (reference sequence). V trimming: 9 bases; J trimming: 8 bases; junction bases outside the gene matches: 17. The CDR3 covers 17 residues.

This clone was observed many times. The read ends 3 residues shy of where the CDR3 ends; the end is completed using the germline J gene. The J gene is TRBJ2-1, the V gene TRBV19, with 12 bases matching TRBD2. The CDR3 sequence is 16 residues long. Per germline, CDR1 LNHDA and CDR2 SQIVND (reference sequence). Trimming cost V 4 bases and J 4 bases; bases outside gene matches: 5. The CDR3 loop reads CASSTTSGGTYNEQFF. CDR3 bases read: TGTGCCAGTAGTACCACTAGCGGGGGGACTTACAATGAG.

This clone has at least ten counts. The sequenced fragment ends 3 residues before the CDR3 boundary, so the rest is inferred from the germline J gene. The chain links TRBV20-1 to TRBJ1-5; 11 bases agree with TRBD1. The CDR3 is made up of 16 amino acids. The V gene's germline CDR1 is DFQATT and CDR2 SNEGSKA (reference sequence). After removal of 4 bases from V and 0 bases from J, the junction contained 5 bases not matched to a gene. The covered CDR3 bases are TGCAGTGCTACAGGACAGGGGGCGGATAGCAATCAGCCC. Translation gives CSATGQGADSNQP. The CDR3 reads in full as CSATGQGADSNQPQHF.

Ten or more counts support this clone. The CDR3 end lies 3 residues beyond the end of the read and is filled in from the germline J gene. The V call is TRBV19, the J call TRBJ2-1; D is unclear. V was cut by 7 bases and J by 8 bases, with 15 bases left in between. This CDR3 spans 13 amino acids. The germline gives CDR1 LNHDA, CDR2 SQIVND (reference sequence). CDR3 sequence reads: CASIGAAFDEQFF. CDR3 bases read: TGTGCCAGTATTGGTGCGGCCTTTGATGAG.

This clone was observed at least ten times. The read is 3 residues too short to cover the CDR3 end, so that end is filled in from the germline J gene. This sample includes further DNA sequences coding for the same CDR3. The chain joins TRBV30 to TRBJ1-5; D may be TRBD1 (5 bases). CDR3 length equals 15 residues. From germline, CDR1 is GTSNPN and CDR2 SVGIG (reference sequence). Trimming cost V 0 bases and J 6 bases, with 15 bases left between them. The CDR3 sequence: CAWSVLQGPGQPQHF. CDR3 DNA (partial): TGTGCCTGGAGTGTACTGCAGGGTCCCGGTCAGCCC.

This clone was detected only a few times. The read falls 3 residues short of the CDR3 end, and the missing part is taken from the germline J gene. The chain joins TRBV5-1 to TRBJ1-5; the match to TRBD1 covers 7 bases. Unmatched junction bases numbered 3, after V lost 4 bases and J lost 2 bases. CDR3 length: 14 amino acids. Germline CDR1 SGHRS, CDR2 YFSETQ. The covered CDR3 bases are TGCGCCAGCAGCGCAGGGACAGGCAATCAGCCC. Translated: CASSAGTGNQP. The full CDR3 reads CASSAGTGNQPQHF.

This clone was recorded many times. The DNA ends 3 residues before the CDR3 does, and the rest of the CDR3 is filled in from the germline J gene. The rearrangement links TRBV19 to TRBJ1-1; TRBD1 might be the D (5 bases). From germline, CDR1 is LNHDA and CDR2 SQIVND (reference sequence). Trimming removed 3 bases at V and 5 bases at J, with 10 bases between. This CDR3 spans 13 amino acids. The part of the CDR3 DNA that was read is TGTGCCAGTAGTATCCCAGGGAATACTGAA. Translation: CASSIPGNTE. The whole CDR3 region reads CASSIPGNTEAFF.

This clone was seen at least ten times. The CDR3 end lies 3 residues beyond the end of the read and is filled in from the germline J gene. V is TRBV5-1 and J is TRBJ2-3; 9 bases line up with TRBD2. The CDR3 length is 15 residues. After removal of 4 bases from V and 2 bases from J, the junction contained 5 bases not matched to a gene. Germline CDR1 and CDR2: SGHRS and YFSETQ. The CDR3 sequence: CASSQPSGNTDTQYF. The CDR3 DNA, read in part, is TGCGCCAGCAGCCAACCTAGCGGGAACACAGATACG. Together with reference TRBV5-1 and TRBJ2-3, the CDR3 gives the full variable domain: KAGVTQTPRYLIKTRGQQVTLSCSPISGHRSVSWYQQTPGQGLQFLFEYFSETQRNKGNFPGRFSGRQFSNSRSEMNVSTLELGDSALYLCASSQPSGNTDTQYFGPGTRLTVL.

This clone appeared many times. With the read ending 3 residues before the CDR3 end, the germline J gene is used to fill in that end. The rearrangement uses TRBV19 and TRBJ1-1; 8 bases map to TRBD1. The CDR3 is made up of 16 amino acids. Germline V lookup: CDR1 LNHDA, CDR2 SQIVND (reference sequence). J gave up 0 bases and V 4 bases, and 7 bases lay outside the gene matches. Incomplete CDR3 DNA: TGTGCCAGTAGTAGTTGGACAGGGCCTATGAACACTGAA. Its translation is CASSSWTGPMNTE. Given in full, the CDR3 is CASSSWTGPMNTEAFF.

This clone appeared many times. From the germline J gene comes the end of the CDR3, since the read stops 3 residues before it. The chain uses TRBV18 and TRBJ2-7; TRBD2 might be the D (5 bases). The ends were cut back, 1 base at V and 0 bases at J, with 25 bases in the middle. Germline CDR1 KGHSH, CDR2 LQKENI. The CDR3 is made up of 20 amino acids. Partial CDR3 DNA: TGTGCCAGCTCACCACATGGAGCACGATGGTCTTCGGGGAGCTCCTACGAG. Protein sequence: CASSPHGARWSSGSSYE. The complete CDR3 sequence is CASSPHGARWSSGSSYEQYF.

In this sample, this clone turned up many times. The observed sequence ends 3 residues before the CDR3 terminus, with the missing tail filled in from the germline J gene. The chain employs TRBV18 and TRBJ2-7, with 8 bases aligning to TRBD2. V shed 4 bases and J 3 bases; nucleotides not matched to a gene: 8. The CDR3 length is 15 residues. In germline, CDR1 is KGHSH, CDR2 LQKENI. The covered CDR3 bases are TGTGCCAGCTCACTGGGACTAGTTGAAGTCTACGAG. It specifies CASSLGLVEVYE. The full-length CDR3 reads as CASSLGLVEVYEQYF.

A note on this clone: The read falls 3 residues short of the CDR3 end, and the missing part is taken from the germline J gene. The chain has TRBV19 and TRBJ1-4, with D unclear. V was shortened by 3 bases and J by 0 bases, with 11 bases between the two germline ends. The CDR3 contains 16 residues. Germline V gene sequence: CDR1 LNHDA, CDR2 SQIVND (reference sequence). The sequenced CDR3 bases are TGTGCCAGTAGTATGACGGACTTGGCAACTAATGAAAAA. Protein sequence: CASSMTDLATNEK. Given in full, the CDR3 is CASSMTDLATNEKLFF.

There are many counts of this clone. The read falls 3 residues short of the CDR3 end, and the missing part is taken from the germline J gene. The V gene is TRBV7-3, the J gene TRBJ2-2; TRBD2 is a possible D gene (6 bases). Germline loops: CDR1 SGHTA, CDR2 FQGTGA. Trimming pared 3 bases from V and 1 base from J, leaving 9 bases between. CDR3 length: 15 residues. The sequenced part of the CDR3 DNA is TGTGCCAGCAGCTTTCGGGGAGGGAACACCGGGGAG. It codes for CASSFRGGNTGE. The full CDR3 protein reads CASSFRGGNTGELFF.

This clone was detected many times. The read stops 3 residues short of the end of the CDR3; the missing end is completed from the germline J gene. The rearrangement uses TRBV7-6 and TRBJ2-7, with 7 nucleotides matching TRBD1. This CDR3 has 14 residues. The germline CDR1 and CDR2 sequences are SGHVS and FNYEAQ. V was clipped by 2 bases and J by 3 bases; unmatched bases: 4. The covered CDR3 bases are TGTGCCAGCAGCTTAAGGGACAGCGACTACGAG. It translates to CASSLRDSDYE. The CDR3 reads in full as CASSLRDSDYEQYF.

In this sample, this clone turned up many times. CDR3 sequence: CASRFSGTGNEQYF. Incomplete CDR3 DNA: TGTGCCAGCAGATTCTCCGGGACAGGGAACGAG. The rearrangement links TRBV7-8 to TRBJ2-7, with TRBD1 matching over 9 bases. The read ends 3 residues early relative to the CDR3; the germline J gene fills the gap. This CDR3 spans 14 amino acids. In germline, CDR1 is SGHVS, CDR2 FQNEAQ. The junction had 8 bases not matched to a gene; V was cut back by 6 bases and J by 5 bases.

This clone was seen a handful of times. The CDR3 loop is CASSRNRQTNYGYTF. The sequenced CDR3 bases are TGCGCCAGCAGCAGAAATCGACAGACGAACTATGGC. V gene TRBV5-1 combines with J gene TRBJ1-2; D is perhaps TRBD1 (5 bases). The CDR3 end is not reached by the read, which stops 3 residues before it; the germline J gene fills it in. Germline CDR1 is SGHRS and CDR2 is YFSETQ. V was cut by 4 bases and J by 2 bases, with 15 bases left in between. This CDR3 spans 15 amino acids.

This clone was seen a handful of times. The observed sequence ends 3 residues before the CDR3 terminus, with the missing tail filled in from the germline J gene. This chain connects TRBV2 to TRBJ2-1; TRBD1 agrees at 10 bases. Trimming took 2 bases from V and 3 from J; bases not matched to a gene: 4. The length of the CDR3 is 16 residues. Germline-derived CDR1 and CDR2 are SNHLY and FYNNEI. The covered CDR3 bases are TGTGCCAGCAGTGAACGTGACAGGGGGCTCTACAATGAG. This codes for CASSERDRGLYNE. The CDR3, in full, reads CASSERDRGLYNEQFF.

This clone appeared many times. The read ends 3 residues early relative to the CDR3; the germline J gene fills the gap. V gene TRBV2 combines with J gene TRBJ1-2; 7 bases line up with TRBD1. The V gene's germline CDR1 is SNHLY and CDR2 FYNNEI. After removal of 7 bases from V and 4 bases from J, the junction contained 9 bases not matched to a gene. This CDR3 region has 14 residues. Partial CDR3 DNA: TGTGCCAGCATAGGACAGGCCGGGGTCTATGGC. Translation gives CASIGQAGVYG. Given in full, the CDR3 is CASIGQAGVYGYTF. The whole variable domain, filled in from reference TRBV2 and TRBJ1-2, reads EPEVTQTPSHQVTQMGQEVILRCVPISNHLYFYWYRQILGQKVEFLVSFYNNEISEKSEIFDDQFSVERPDGSNFTLKIRSTKLEDSAMYFCASIGQAGVYGYTFGSGTRLTVV.

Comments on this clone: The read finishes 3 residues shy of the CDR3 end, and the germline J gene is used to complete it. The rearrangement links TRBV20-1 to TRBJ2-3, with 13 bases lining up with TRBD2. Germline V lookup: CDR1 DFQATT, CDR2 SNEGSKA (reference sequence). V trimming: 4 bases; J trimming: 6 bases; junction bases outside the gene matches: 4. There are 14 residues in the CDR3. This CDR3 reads CSATGLAGADTQYF. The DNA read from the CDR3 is TGCAGTGCTACCGGACTAGCGGGAGCCGATACG.

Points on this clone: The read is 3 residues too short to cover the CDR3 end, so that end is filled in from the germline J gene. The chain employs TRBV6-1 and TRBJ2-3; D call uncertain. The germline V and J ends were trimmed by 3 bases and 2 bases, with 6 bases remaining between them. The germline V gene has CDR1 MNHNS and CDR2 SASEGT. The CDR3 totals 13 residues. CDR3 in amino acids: CASSEGHTDTQYF. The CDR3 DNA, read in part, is TGTGCCAGCAGTGAGGGCCACACAGATACG.